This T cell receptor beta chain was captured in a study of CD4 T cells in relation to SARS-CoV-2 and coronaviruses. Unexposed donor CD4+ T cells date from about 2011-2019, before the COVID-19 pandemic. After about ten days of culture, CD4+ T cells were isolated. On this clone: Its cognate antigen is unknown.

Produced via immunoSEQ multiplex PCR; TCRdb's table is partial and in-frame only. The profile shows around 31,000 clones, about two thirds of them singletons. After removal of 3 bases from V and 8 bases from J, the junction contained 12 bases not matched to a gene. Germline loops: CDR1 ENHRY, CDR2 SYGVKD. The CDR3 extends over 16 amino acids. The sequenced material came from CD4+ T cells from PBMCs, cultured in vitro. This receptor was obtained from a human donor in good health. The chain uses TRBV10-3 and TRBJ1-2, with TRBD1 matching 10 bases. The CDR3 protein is CAISESDRGQRIGYTF. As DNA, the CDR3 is TGTGCCATCAGTGAATCTGACAGGGGGCAAAGAATAGGCTACACCTTC.